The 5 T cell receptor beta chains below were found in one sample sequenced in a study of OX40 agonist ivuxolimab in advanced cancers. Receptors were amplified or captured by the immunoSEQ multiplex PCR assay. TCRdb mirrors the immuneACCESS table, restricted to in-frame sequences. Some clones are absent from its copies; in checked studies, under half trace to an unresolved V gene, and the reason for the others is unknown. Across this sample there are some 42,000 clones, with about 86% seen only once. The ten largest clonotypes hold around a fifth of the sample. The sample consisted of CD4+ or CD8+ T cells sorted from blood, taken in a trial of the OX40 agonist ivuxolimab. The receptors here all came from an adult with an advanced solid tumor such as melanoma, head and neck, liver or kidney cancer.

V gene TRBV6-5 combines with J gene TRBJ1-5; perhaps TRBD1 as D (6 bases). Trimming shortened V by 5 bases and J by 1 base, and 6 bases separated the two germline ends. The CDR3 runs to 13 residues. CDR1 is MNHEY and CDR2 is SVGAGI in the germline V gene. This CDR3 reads CASSDRSNQPQHF. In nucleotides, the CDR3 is TGTGCCAGCAGTGACAGGAGCAATCAGCCCCAGCATTTT.

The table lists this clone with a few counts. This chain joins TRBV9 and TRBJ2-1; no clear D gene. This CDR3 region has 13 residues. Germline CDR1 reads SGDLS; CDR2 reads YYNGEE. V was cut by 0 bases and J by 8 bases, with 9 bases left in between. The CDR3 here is CASSVGVQDEQFF. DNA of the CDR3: TGTGCCAGCAGCGTAGGGGTTCAGGATGAGCAGTTCTTC.

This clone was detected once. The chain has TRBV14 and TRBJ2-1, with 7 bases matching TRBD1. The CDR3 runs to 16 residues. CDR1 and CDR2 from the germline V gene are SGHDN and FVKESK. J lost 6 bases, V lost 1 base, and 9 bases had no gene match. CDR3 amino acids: CASSQGVQGFLNEQFF. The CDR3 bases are TGTGCCAGCAGCCAAGGGGTACAGGGGTTTCTCAATGAGCAGTTCTTC.

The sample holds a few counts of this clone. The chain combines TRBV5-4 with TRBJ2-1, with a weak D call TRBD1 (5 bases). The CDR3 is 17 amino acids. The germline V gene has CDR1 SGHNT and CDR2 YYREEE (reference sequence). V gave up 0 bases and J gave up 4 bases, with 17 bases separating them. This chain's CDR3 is CASSLEPNQGAYNEQFF. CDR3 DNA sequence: TGTGCCAGCAGCTTGGAGCCTAACCAAGGGGCGTACAATGAGCAGTTCTTC.

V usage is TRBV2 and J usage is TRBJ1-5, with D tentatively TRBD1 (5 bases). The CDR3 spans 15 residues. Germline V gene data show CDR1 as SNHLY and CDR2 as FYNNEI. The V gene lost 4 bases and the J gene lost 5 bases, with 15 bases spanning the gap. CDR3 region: CASSAWVGGDQPQHF. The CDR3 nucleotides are TGTGCCAGCAGTGCGTGGGTCGGGGGAGATCAGCCCCAGCATTTT. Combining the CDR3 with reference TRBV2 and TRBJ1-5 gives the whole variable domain EPEVTQTPSHQVTQMGQEVILRCVPISNHLYFYWYRQILGQKVEFLVSFYNNEISEKSEIFDDQFSVERPDGSNFTLKIRSTKLEDSAMYFCASSAWVGGDQPQHFGDGTRLSIL.